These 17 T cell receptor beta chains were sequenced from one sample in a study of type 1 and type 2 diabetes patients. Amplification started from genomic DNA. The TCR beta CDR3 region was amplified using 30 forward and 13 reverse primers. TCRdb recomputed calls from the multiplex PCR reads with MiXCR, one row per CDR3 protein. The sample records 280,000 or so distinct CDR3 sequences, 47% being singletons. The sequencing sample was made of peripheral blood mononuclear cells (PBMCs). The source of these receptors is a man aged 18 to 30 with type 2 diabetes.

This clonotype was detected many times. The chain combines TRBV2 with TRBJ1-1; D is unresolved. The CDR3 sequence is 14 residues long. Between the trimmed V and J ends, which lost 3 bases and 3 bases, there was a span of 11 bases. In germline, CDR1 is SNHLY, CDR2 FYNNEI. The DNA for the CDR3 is TGTGCCAGCAGTGACGGGCCTGGGGACACTGAAGCTTTCTTT. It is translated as CASSDGPGDTEAFF.

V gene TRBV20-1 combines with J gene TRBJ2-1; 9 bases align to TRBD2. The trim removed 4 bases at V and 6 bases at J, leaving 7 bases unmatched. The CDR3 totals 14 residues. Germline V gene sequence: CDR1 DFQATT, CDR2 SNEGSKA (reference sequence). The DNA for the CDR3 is TGCAGTGCTAATGGCGGGGGGGCGGGCAATGAGCAGTTCTTC. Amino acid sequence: CSANGGGAGNEQFF.

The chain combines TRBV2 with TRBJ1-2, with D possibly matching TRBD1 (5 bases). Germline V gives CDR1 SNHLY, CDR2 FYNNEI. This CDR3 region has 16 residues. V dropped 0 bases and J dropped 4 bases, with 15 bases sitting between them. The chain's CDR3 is CASSEALWRTPYGYTF. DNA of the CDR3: TGTGCCAGCAGTGAAGCGCTTTGGAGGACACCCTATGGCTACACCTTC.

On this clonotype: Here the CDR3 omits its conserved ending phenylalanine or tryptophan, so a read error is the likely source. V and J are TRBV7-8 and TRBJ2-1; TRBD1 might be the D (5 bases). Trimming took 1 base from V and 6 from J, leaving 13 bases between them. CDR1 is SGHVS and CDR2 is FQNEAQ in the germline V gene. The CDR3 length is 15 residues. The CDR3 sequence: CASSLGAGQINEQFL. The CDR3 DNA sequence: TGTGCCAGCAGCTTAGGTGCAGGGCAGATCAATGAGCAGTTCCTC.

The CDR3 reads CASNEVDTYEQYF. CDR3 bases: TGTGCCAGCAACGAGGTCGACACCTACGAGCAGTACTTC. The chain combines TRBV2 with TRBJ2-7; D remains ambiguous. Germline V CDR1 and CDR2: SNHLY, FYNNEI. Trimming took 7 bases from V and 2 from J, leaving 12 bases between them. CDR3 length: 13 residues.

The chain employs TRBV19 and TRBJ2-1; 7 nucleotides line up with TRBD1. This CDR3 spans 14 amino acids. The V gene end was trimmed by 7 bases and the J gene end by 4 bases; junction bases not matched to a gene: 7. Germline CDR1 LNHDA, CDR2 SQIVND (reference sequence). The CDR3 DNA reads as TGTGCCAGTAACGGACAGGCCGATTACAATGAGCAGTTCTTC. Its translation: CASNGQADYNEQFF. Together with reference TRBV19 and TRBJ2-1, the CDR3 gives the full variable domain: DGGITQSPKYLFRKEGQNVTLSCEQNLNHDAMYWYRQDPGQGLRLIYYSQIVNDFQKGDIAEGYSVSREKKESFPLTVTSAQKNPTAFYLCASNGQADYNEQFFGPGTRLTVL.

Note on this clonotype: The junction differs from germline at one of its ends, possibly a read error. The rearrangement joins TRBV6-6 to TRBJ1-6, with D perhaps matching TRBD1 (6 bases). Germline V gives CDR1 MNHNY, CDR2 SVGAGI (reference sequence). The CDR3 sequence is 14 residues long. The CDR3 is CAISERQVGAPLHF. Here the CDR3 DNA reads TGTGCCATCAGTGAAAGACAGGTGGGGGCTCCCCTCCACTTT.

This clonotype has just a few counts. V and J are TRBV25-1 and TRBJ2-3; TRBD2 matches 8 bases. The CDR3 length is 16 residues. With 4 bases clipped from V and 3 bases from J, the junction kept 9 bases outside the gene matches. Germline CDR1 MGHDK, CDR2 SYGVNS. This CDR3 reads CASSGVAAGETDTQYF. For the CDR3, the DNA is TGTGCCAGCAGTGGGGTAGCAGCGGGAGAAACAGATACGCAGTATTTT.

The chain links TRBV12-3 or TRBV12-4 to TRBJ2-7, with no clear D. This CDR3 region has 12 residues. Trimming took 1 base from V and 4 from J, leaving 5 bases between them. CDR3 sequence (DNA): TGTGCCAGCAGTTTAGAACAATACGAGCAGTACTTC. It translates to CASSLEQYEQYF.

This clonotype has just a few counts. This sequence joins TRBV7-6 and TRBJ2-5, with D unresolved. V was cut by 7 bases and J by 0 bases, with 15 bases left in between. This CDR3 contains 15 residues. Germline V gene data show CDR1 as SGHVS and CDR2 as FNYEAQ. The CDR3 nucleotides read TGTGCCAGCACCGAAACCTCTTCGTACCAAGAGACCCAGTACTTC. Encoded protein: CASTETSSYQETQYF.

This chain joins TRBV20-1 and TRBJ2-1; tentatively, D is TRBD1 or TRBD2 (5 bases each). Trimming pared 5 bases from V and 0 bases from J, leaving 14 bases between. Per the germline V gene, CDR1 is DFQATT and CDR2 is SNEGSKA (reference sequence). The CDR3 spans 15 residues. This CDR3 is CSAVQGGGSYNEQFF. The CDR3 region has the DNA TGCAGTGCTGTCCAGGGTGGAGGCTCCTACAATGAGCAGTTCTTC.

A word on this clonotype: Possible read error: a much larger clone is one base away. CDR3 sequence reads: CAIRPNPGGVNTEALF. For the CDR3, the DNA is TGTGCCATCAGACCCAACCCGGGCGGTGTGAACACTGAAGCTCTCTTT. The chain joins TRBV10-3 to TRBJ1-1; D uncertain. Germline-derived CDR1 and CDR2 are ENHRY and SYGVKD. CDR3 length: 16 amino acids.

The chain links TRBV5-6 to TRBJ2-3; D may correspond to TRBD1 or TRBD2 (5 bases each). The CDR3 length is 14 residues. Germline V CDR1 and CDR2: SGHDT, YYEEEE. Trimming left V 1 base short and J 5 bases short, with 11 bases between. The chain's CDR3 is CASSLFGAGDTQYF. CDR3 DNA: TGTGCCAGCAGCTTGTTCGGGGCAGGAGATACGCAGTATTTT.

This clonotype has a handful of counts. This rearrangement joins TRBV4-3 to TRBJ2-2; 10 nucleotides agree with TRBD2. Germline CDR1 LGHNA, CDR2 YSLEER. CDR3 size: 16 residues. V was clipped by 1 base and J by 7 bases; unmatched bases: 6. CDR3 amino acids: CASSQGKAGGFGELFF. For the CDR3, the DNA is TGCGCCAGCAGCCAAGGGAAAGCGGGAGGGTTCGGGGAGCTGTTTTTT.

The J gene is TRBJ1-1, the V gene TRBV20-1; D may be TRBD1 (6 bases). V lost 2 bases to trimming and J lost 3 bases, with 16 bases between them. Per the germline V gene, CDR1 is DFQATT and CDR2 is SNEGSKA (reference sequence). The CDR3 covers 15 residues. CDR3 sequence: CSARTSGGQDTEAFF. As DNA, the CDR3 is TGCAGTGCTAGAACTAGCGGGGGGCAGGACACTGAAGCTTTCTTT.

The CDR3, as DNA: TGCGCCAGCAGCCAAGATTCGGTCCAACAGGGGTGGACCTACGAGCAGTACTTC. Translating it yields CASSQDSVQQGWTYEQYF. This chain links TRBV4-1 with TRBJ2-7; 7 bases are shared with TRBD1. Germline V CDR1 and CDR2: MGHRA, YSYEKL. This CDR3 region has 18 residues. Trimming removed 0 bases from V and 2 bases from J; junction bases left unmatched: 13.

The CDR3 reads CASSLVGGDHEQYF. CDR3 in DNA: TGCGCCAGCAGCTTGGTTGGCGGGGACCACGAGCAGTACTTC. The V call is TRBV5-1, the J call TRBJ2-7; D possibly corresponds to TRBD2 (6 bases). Trimming shortened V by 0 bases and J by 5 bases, and 12 bases separated the two germline ends. This CDR3 region has 14 residues. CDR1 is SGHRS and CDR2 is YFSETQ in the germline V gene.